This T cell receptor (beta chain) derives from a study of cytomegalovirus exposure and HLA in healthy donors. The trim removed 0 bases at V and 2 bases at J, leaving 2 bases unmatched. In germline, CDR1 is MNHNS, CDR2 SASEGT. The CDR3 sequence is 15 residues long. The PCR employed 60 Vbeta primers together with 13 Jbeta primers. Produced via immunoSEQ multiplex PCR; TCRdb's table is partial and in-frame only. The sample lists roughly 200,000 clones, about 9.4% occurring once. The source material was PBMCs. This rearrangement joins TRBV6-1 to TRBJ2-7; TRBD2 aligns across 9 bases. The sequence derives from a woman aged 25 to 39 in good health and CMV-seropositive. The CDR3 coding sequence is TGTGCCAGCAGTGAAGCCGGCGGGAGGGCCTACGAGCAGTACTTC. Residues: CASSEAGGRAYEQYF.